The 5 T cell receptor beta chains reported below all come from one sample, sequenced in a study of identical twins. From the 5' RACE reads, TCRdb called clonotypes with MiXCR, one entry per CDR3 protein. This sample has about 530,000 distinct CDR3 sequences, with 12% to 15% found just once. The sample also formed part of further work on yellow fever vaccine responses in identical twins.

Sequencing was performed on CD4+ T cells sorted from blood. The source is a young woman in good health.

The J gene is TRBJ1-1, the V gene TRBV4-1; TRBD1 is a possible D gene (6 bases). Trimming removed 2 bases from V and 1 base from J, with 8 bases in between. Germline values: CDR1 MGHRA, CDR2 YSYEKL. The CDR3 sequence is 14 residues long. As DNA, the CDR3 is TGCGCCAGCAGCCAACAGGGACAGAACACTGAAGCTTTCTTT. This sequence encodes CASSQQGQNTEAFF.

This clonotype was seen once. This sequence joins TRBV18 and TRBJ2-7; no definite D call. Between the trimmed V and J ends, which lost 2 bases and 2 bases, there was a span of 10 bases. Germline V gene sequence: CDR1 KGHSH, CDR2 LQKENI. CDR3 size: 14 residues. In nucleotides, the CDR3 is TGTGCCAGCTCACCAACTGGGCAGACCTACGAGCAGTACTTC. Its protein product is CASSPTGQTYEQYF.

This clonotype was seen a handful of times. The chain carries TRBV7-8 and TRBJ2-7; D may correspond to TRBD1 or TRBD2 (5 bases each). Trimming took off 6 bases at V and 3 bases at J, with 12 bases between the two ends. The CDR3 runs 13 residues. CDR1 is SGHVS and CDR2 is FQNEAQ in the germline V gene. The chain's CDR3 is CASSRTRGYEQYV. CDR3 DNA: TGTGCCAGCAGTAGGACGAGGGGCTACGAGCAGTACGTC.

This clonotype has more than one count but fewer than ten. The CDR3 DNA reads TGTGCCAGCAGCCCTACCAATGAAAAACTGTTTTTT. Encoded protein: CASSPTNEKLFF. This sequence joins TRBV3-1 and TRBJ1-4; D is unresolved. From germline, CDR1 is LGHDT and CDR2 YNNKEL (reference sequence). The CDR3 has 12 residues. The ends were cut back, 4 bases at V and 5 bases at J, with 5 bases in the middle.

The table lists this clonotype with a few counts. The gene calls are TRBV29-1 and TRBJ2-3; D is perhaps TRBD2 (6 bases). The germline gives CDR1 SQVTM, CDR2 ANQGSEA. There are 14 residues in the CDR3. The V and J ends lost 3 bases and 2 bases respectively, with 12 bases between them. DNA for the CDR3: TGCAGCGTTGACGCGGGGAGCCTCACAGATACGCAGTATTTT. It translates to CSVDAGSLTDTQYF.